The 30 T cell receptor beta chains given below trace back to one sample, sequenced in a study of lymphopenia after photon versus proton radiotherapy. TCRdb's table, derived via immunoSEQ multiplex PCR, lists solely in-frame clones and lacks some. The data show about 30,000 clones, approximately 93% seen once. Sequenced material: peripheral blood, taken from a patient treated with photon-based radiotherapy. The source of these receptors is a woman aged 50 to 60 with cholangiocarcinoma.

This clone was seen once. The chain has TRBV6-1 and TRBJ2-7; the D gene is possibly TRBD1 (5 bases). Germline lookup yields CDR1 MNHNS and CDR2 SASEGT. The CDR3 extends over 17 amino acids. Trimming left V 2 bases short and J 2 bases short, with 19 bases between. The CDR3 DNA follows: TGTGCCAGCAGTGAACGCGACCCTGGGGCCCCGGCCTACGAGCAGTACTTC. Translation: CASSERDPGAPAYEQYF.

V and J are TRBV19 and TRBJ2-7; no firm D call. Deletions cut 3 bases from V and 5 bases from J, with 8 bases between. The CDR3 runs to 12 residues. Per the germline V gene, CDR1 is LNHDA and CDR2 is SQIVND (reference sequence). The CDR3 region is CASSMVGNEQYF. The CDR3 nucleotides read TGTGCCAGTAGTATGGTGGGGAACGAGCAGTACTTC.

The J gene is TRBJ1-1, the V gene TRBV19; D call uncertain. The CDR3 is 15 residues long. Trimming removed 5 bases from V and 2 bases from J, with 15 bases in between. CDR1 is LNHDA, CDR2 SQIVND, per germline (reference sequence). The CDR3 sequence is CASSPSVGDNTEAFF. The DNA of the CDR3 is TGTGCCAGTAGTCCCTCTGTTGGAGATAACACTGAAGCTTTCTTT.

This sequence joins TRBV2 and TRBJ1-6; 8 bases align to TRBD1. The CDR3 contains 13 residues. Losses at the gene ends were 7 bases for V and 9 bases for J; bases not matched to a gene: 5. From germline, CDR1 is SNHLY and CDR2 FYNNEI. The chain's CDR3 is CASNGQGGSPLHF. The CDR3 DNA sequence: TGTGCCAGCAACGGACAGGGTGGTTCACCCCTCCACTTT.

The rearrangement links TRBV18 to TRBJ2-5; 10 bases are a match to TRBD2. This CDR3 is built from 14 residues. V was pared by 3 bases and J by 5 bases, with 3 bases of the junction left unmatched. Germline V gene data show CDR1 as KGHSH and CDR2 as LQKENI. The CDR3 coding sequence is TGTGCCAGCTCACCGGGACTAGCGCCTGAGACCCAGTACTTC. Its translation is CASSPGLAPETQYF. Full variable domain (missing parts from reference TRBV18 and TRBJ2-5): NAGVMQNPRHLVRRRGQEARLRCSPMKGHSHVYWYRQLPEEGLKFMVYLQKENIIDESGMPKERFSAEFPKEGPSILRIQQVVRGDSAAYFCASSPGLAPETQYFGPGTRLLVL.

This clone was observed once. The chain is built from TRBV27 and TRBJ2-5; 13 bases agree with TRBD2. From germline, CDR1 is MNHEY and CDR2 SMNVEV (reference sequence). The CDR3 length is 15 residues. With 3 bases clipped from V and 5 bases from J, the junction kept 3 bases outside the gene matches. The CDR3 protein is CASSFTGLAGETQYF. CDR3 in DNA: TGTGCCAGCAGTTTTACGGGACTAGCGGGGGAGACCCAGTACTTC.

The CDR3 nucleotides are TGTGCCAGCAGCCGGGGGGGCATCCACAATGAGCAGTTCTTC. Its protein product is CASSRGGIHNEQFF. This chain joins TRBV9 and TRBJ2-1; the match to TRBD2 covers 8 bases. Germline assignment: CDR1 SGDLS and CDR2 YYNGEE. V shed 4 bases, J shed 5 bases, and the junction held 5 bases outside the gene matches. The CDR3 is made up of 14 amino acids.

The chain couples TRBV6-1 to TRBJ2-5; 7 nucleotides align to TRBD1. The CDR3 is made up of 15 amino acids. The trim removed 6 bases at V and 8 bases at J, leaving 15 bases unmatched. Germline V gene sequence: CDR1 MNHNS, CDR2 SASEGT. The CDR3 reads CASRSTGQVGGTQYF. CDR3 bases: TGTGCCAGCAGAAGCACCGGACAGGTCGGAGGAACCCAGTACTTC.

The chain carries TRBV6-6 and TRBJ1-1; D remains ambiguous. Germline CDR1 MNHNY, CDR2 SVGAGI (reference sequence). The CDR3 has 14 amino acids. The V gene lost 6 bases and the J gene lost 6 bases, with 17 bases spanning the gap. The CDR3 spells CASSQGGKVSEAFF. DNA for the CDR3: TGTGCCAGCAGCCAAGGAGGGAAGGTCTCTGAAGCTTTCTTT.

The chain recombines TRBV18 with TRBJ1-6; D perhaps matches TRBD1 (6 bases). Germline V gene sequence: CDR1 KGHSH, CDR2 LQKENI. The CDR3 sequence is 15 residues long. V was shortened by 4 bases and J by 6 bases, with 13 bases between the two germline ends. The CDR3 loop reads CASSLIMDSNSPLHF. The CDR3 coding sequence is TGTGCCAGCTCACTAATAATGGACAGTAATTCACCCCTCCACTTT.

The rearrangement links TRBV18 to TRBJ1-2, with 10 bases identical to TRBD1. The length of the CDR3 is 13 residues. Germline V CDR1 and CDR2: KGHSH, LQKENI. V was clipped by 6 bases and J by 6 bases; unmatched bases: 4. The CDR3 sequence is CASSFGQGDGYTF. The CDR3 DNA sequence: TGTGCCAGCTCCTTCGGACAGGGGGATGGCTACACCTTC.

The chain combines TRBV28 with TRBJ1-4; D is possibly TRBD1 (6 bases). This CDR3 is built from 13 residues. The V gene's germline CDR1 is MDHEN and CDR2 SYDVKM. V was shortened by 2 bases and J by 5 bases, with 6 bases between the two germline ends. The DNA of the CDR3 is TGTGCCAGCAGTTTAACAGGGAATGAAAAACTGTTTTTT. Its translation: CASSLTGNEKLFF.

V is TRBV4-1 and J is TRBJ1-2; a weak D match, TRBD1 (5 bases). Trimming stripped 0 bases from V and 0 bases from J, with 8 bases between. This CDR3 contains 15 residues. Germline V lookup: CDR1 MGHRA, CDR2 YSYEKL. The CDR3 sequence: CASSQEVRANYGYTF. The CDR3 nucleotides are TGCGCCAGCAGCCAAGAGGTCAGGGCTAACTATGGCTACACCTTC.

The chain couples TRBV6-5 to TRBJ1-2; 8 bases match TRBD1. This CDR3 is 13 amino acids long. Germline-derived CDR1 and CDR2 are MNHEY and SVGAGI. J lost 5 bases, V lost 8 bases, and 7 bases had no gene match. The DNA of the CDR3 is TGTGCCAGCGCGAGGGGACAGGTGTATGGCTACACCTTC. Its protein is CASARGQVYGYTF.

J is TRBJ1-1 and V is TRBV19, with D hard to call. CDR3 length: 13 residues. Trimming shortened V by 5 bases and J by 2 bases, and 9 bases separated the two germline ends. Germline V gene sequence: CDR1 LNHDA, CDR2 SQIVND (reference sequence). The CDR3 sequence is CASSYNHNTEAFF. The CDR3 DNA is TGTGCCAGTAGTTATAATCACAACACTGAAGCTTTCTTT.

The chain is built from TRBV30 and TRBJ2-3; 9 bases match TRBD2. J lost 2 bases, V lost 3 bases, and 9 bases had no gene match. This CDR3 comprises 16 residues. The V gene's germline CDR1 is GTSNPN and CDR2 SVGIG (reference sequence). Here the CDR3 reads CAWRGWLAGHTDTQYF. Here the CDR3 DNA reads TGTGCCTGGAGGGGGTGGCTAGCGGGGCACACAGATACGCAGTATTTT.

This chain links TRBV6-5 with TRBJ2-1; D may be TRBD1 (8 bases). Trimming cost V 2 bases and J 6 bases, with 14 bases left between them. CDR3 size: 15 residues. Germline assignment: CDR1 MNHEY and CDR2 SVGAGI. The CDR3 reads CASSYGQGGRNEQFF. Written as DNA, the CDR3 is TGTGCCAGCAGTTACGGACAGGGAGGGCGCAATGAGCAGTTCTTC.

The gene calls are TRBV27 and TRBJ2-5; the match to TRBD2 covers 11 bases. The CDR3 is 14 residues long. CDR1 is MNHEY, CDR2 SMNVEV, per germline (reference sequence). V was pared by 8 bases and J by 1 base, with 3 bases of the junction left unmatched. The DNA of the CDR3 is TGTGCCAGCCGGGGACTAGCGGCCCAAGAGACCCAGTACTTC. Translated, it gives CASRGLAAQETQYF.

The chain has TRBV2 and TRBJ1-1, with D possibly being TRBD1 (5 bases). CDR3 length equals 12 residues. Germline CDR1 reads SNHLY; CDR2 reads FYNNEI. V lost 6 bases, J lost 10 bases, and 15 bases lay in between. CDR3 residues: CASRETDAAAFF. The CDR3 DNA reads TGTGCCAGCAGGGAGACAGATGCTGCAGCTTTCTTT.

This rearrangement joins TRBV6-1 to TRBJ1-3; 10 bases agree with TRBD1. V gave up 3 bases and J gave up 6 bases; unmatched junction bases: 5. CDR1 MNHNS and CDR2 SASEGT come from the germline V gene. This CDR3 has 15 residues. The CDR3 loop reads CASSEWDRGINTIYF. The CDR3 region has the DNA TGTGCCAGCAGTGAGTGGGACAGGGGAATAAACACCATATATTTT.

The V and J genes are TRBV18 and TRBJ1-3, with a possible D match to TRBD1 (6 bases). This CDR3 spans 14 amino acids. V lost 3 bases to trimming and J lost 4 bases, with 10 bases between them. Germline V gives CDR1 KGHSH, CDR2 LQKENI. This CDR3 is CASSPTGRGNTIYF. CDR3 coding DNA: TGTGCCAGCTCACCTACAGGGAGAGGAAACACCATATATTTT. The full variable domain, completed using reference TRBV18 and TRBJ1-3, is NAGVMQNPRHLVRRRGQEARLRCSPMKGHSHVYWYRQLPEEGLKFMVYLQKENIIDESGMPKERFSAEFPKEGPSILRIQQVVRGDSAAYFCASSPTGRGNTIYFGEGSWLTVV.

The chain couples TRBV4-3 to TRBJ2-5, with D hard to call. Trimming pared 0 bases from V and 5 bases from J, leaving 10 bases between. The V gene's germline CDR1 is LGHNA and CDR2 YSLEER. The CDR3 covers 14 residues. The CDR3 nucleotides are TGCGCCAGCAGCCAAGATCGGTTCCGGGAGACCCAGTACTTC. Translating it yields CASSQDRFRETQYF.

This clone was observed a single time. The genes are TRBV29-1 and TRBJ1-3; D gene ambiguous. V shed 4 bases and J shed 0 bases, with 7 bases lying between them. In germline, CDR1 is SQVTM, CDR2 ANQGSEA. The CDR3 contains 13 residues. The CDR3 sequence: CSVGGNSGNTIYF. DNA of the CDR3: TGCAGCGTTGGTGGAAACTCTGGAAACACCATATATTTT.

The chain recombines TRBV14 with TRBJ1-2, with D maybe TRBD1 (6 bases). The CDR3 covers 13 residues. The germline V and J ends were trimmed by 4 bases and 8 bases, with 14 bases remaining between them. Germline CDR1 reads SGHDN; CDR2 reads FVKESK. This chain's CDR3 is CASSPTRGSGYTF. The CDR3 DNA sequence: TGTGCCAGCAGCCCCACCAGGGGAAGCGGCTACACCTTC. The full variable domain, with the rest looked up from reference TRBV14 and TRBJ1-2, is EAGVTQFPSHSVIEKGQTVTLRCDPISGHDNLYWYRRVMGKEIKFLLHFVKESKQDESGMPNNRFLAERTGGTYSTLKVQPAELEDSGVYFCASSPTRGSGYTFGSGTRLTVV.

This clone was observed once. The genes are TRBV4-1 and TRBJ2-1; the D gene is possibly TRBD1 (6 bases). Germline-derived CDR1 and CDR2 are MGHRA and YSYEKL. V lost 3 bases, J lost 4 bases, and 10 bases lay in between. The CDR3 has 14 amino acids. The CDR3 region has the DNA TGCGCCAGCAGCCACGACAGGCTTTACAATGAGCAGTTCTTC. It yields the protein CASSHDRLYNEQFF.

V is TRBV6-6 and J is TRBJ2-2, with D hard to call. The CDR3 consists of 13 residues. Germline CDR1 is MNHNY and CDR2 is SVGAGI (reference sequence). The ends were cut back, 0 bases at V and 1 base at J, with 0 bases in the middle. The DNA for the CDR3 is TGTGCCAGCAGTTACTCGAACACCGGGGAGCTGTTTTTT. Residues: CASSYSNTGELFF.

The rearrangement uses TRBV27 and TRBJ2-7; 9 bases are shared with TRBD1. The CDR3 covers 14 residues. V lost 3 bases and J lost 5; bases outside the gene matches: 5. Germline V gives CDR1 MNHEY, CDR2 SMNVEV (reference sequence). CDR3 sequence reads: CASSLETGGHEQYF. CDR3 nucleotide sequence: TGTGCCAGCAGTTTGGAGACAGGGGGGCACGAGCAGTACTTC.

This sequence joins TRBV9 and TRBJ2-5, with unresolved D. The CDR3 loop spans 13 amino acids. CDR1 and CDR2 from the germline V gene are SGDLS and YYNGEE. Trimming removed 0 bases at V and 7 bases at J, with 10 bases between. The CDR3 is CASSVGDEGTQYF. The CDR3 DNA follows: TGTGCCAGCAGCGTAGGAGACGAAGGGACCCAGTACTTC.

The chain couples TRBV5-6 to TRBJ2-1, with no clear D. This CDR3 has 14 residues. V was trimmed by 4 bases and J by 10 bases, leaving 18 bases between them. Germline CDR1 reads SGHDT; CDR2 reads YYEEEE. As DNA, the CDR3 is TGTGCCAGCAGCGTAGGATCTTTGGCATTAGAGCAGTTCTTC. Its translation is CASSVGSLALEQFF.

The sample holds one count of this clone. This chain links TRBV5-4 with TRBJ2-1, with 7 bases fitting TRBD1. The germline CDR1 and CDR2 sequences are SGHNT and YYREEE (reference sequence). V lost 0 bases to trimming and J lost 5 bases; unmatched junction nucleotides: 5. The CDR3 totals 15 residues. DNA for the CDR3: TGTGCCAGCAGCTTGGGCAGGGGGTCCCACAATGAGCAGTTCTTC. Protein sequence: CASSLGRGSHNEQFF. The full variable domain, with the rest looked up from reference TRBV5-4 and TRBJ2-1, is ETGVTQSPTHLIKTRGQQVTLRCSSQSGHNTVSWYQQALGQGPQFIFQYYREEENGRGNFPPRFSGLQFPNYSSELNVNALELDDSALYLCASSLGRGSHNEQFFGPGTRLTVL.